The 2 T cell receptor beta chains presented below share a single source sample, sequenced in a study of Tregs in tolerant kidney transplant recipients. Mixed chimerism was transient after nonmyeloablative marrow transplants from related graft donors. Sequenced by immunoSEQ multiplex PCR; TCRdb stores in-frame clones only, minus some. The data contain nearly 50,000 clones, 89% of them singletons. The sequencing here drew on CD8+ T cells from blood (PBMCs), taken 12 months after the transplant. The source of these receptors is a human patient who received a combined kidney and bone marrow transplant. Some T cells here may be from the graft donor.

This clone was picked up one time. CDR3 amino acids: CASYQGAGEQYF. The CDR3 DNA is TGTGCCAGCTACCAGGGGGCGGGTGAGCAGTACTTC. The chain has TRBV6-6 and TRBJ2-7; 8 bases fit TRBD1. V was pared by 8 bases and J by 7 bases, with 7 bases of the junction left unmatched. This CDR3 spans 12 amino acids. From germline, CDR1 is MNHNY and CDR2 SVGAGI (reference sequence).

The rearrangement links TRBV29-1 to TRBJ1-5, with a possible D match to TRBD1 (5 bases). V lost 5 bases and J 7 bases, leaving 18 bases between the germline ends. This CDR3 spans 14 amino acids. CDR1 is SQVTM and CDR2 is ANQGSEA in the germline V gene. The CDR3 coding sequence is TGCAGCGTTACCTCCGGGGGTTCGGGGCAGCCCCAGCATTTT. The encoded protein is CSVTSGGSGQPQHF.